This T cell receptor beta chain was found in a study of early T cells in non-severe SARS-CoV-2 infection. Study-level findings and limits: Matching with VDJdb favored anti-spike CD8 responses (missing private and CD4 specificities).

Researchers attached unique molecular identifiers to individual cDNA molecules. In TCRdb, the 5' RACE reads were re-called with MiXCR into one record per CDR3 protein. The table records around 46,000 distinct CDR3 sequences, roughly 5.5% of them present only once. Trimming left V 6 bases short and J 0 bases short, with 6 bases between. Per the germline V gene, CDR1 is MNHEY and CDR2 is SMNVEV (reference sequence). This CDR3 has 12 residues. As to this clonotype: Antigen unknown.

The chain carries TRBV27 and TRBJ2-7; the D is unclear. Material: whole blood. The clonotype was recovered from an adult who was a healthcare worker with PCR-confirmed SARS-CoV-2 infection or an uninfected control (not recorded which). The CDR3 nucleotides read TGTGCCAGCAGACAGAGCTCCTACGAGCAGTACTTC. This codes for CASRQSSYEQYF.